The T cell receptor (beta chain) described here comes from a study of chemoradiotherapy in HPV16-positive cancers. Study details: Candidate HPV-specific T-cell clones and common TCR motifs came from functional assays in a couple of HPV16-positive patients.

Findings and limits, study-wide: Only a couple of HPV16-positive patients supplied the functional HPV-specificity definition. During treatment, candidate HPV-specific clones and E7-related motifs expanded in tumor.

Generated by immunoSEQ multiplex PCR, the TCRdb table keeps only in-frame clones and is missing some. The sample has under 15,000 clones, around 81% seen once. Regarding this clone: Its antigen remains unidentified.

This sequence was found in a human donor with HPV-associated anogenital cancer. Sampling was carried out from a patient who underwent chemoradiotherapy.

The CDR3 sequence: CASSFRPYQPQHF. The CDR3 region has the DNA TGTGCCAGCAGCTTCCGGCCGTATCAGCCCCAGCATTTT. The chain couples TRBV11-3 to TRBJ1-5; D not certain. CDR3 length: 13 amino acids. Deletions cut 3 bases from V and 5 bases from J, with 8 bases between. Germline V gives CDR1 SGHNT, CDR2 YENEEA.